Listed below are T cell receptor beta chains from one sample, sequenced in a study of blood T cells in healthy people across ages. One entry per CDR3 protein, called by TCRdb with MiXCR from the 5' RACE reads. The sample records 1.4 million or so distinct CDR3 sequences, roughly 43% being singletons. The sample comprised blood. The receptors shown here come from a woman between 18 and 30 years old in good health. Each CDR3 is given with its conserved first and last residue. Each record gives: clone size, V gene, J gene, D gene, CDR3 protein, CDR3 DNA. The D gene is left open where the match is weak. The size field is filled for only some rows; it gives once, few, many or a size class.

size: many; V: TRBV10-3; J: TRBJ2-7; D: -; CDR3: CAISGQGSDEQYF; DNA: TGTGCCATCAGTGGGCAGGGGAGCGACGAGCAGTACTTC
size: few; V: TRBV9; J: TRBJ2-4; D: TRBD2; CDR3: CASSTAGGAKNIQYF; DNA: TGTGCCAGCAGCACCGCGGGAGGGGCCAAAAACATTCAGTACTTC
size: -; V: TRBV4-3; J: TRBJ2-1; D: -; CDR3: CASSQDSTGARDEQFF; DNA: TGCGCCAGCAGCCAAGATTCTACCGGCGCCCGAGATGAGCAGTTCTTC
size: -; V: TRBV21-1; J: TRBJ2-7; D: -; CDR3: CASSKVDRGHCEQYF; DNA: TGTGCCAGCAGCAAAGTGGACAGGGGGCATTGCGAGCAGTACTTC
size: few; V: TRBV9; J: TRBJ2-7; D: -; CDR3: CASSVEGSGEYEQYF; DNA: TGTGCCAGCAGCGTAGAAGGTAGCGGAGAATACGAGCAGTACTTC
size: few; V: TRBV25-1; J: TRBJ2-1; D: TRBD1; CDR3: CASSTGTGRNEQFF; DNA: TGTGCCAGCAGTACCGGGACAGGGCGCAATGAGCAGTTCTTC
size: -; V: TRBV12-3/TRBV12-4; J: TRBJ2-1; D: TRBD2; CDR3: CASNVLGTSWNEQFF; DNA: TGTGCCAGTAACGTGCTTGGGACTAGCTGGAATGAGCAGTTCTTC
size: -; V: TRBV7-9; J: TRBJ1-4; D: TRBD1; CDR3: CASSPVTGLEEKLFF; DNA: TGTGCCAGCAGCCCGGTGACAGGGCTTGAAGAAAAACTGTTTTTT
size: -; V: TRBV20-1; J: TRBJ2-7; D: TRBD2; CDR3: CSGTSGSWEQYF; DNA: TGCAGTGGGACTAGCGGGAGTTGGGAGCAGTACTTC
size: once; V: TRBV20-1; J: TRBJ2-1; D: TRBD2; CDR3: CSARRGLAVTGSYNEQFF; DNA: TGCAGTGCCAGAAGGGGACTAGCGGTCACCGGGTCCTACAATGAGCAGTTCTTC
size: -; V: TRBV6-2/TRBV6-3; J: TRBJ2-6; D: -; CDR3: CASSTDQQAYSGADVLTF; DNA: TGTGCCAGCAGCACCGACCAGCAGGCCTACTCTGGGGCCGACGTCCTGACTTTC
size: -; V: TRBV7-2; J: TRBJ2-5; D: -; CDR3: CASSMKGGTQETQYF; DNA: TGTGCCAGCAGTATGAAAGGCGGTACTCAAGAGACCCAGTACTTC
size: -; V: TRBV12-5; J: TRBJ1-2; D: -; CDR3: CASARDGYGYTF; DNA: TGTGCTAGTGCTCGGGACGGCTATGGCTACACCTTC
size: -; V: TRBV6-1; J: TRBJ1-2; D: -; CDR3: CASSDPGKLGGYTF; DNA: TGTGCCAGCAGTGACCCAGGGAAGCTCGGCGGCTACACCTTC
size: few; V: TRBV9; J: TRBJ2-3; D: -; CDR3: CASSVGISPTDTQYF; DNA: TGTGCCAGCAGCGTAGGAATTAGCCCAACAGATACGCAGTATTTT
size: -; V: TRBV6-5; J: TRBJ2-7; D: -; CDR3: CASSYSTPTLPYEQYF; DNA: TGTGCCAGCAGTTACTCGACGCCAACCCTTCCCTACGAGCAGTACTTC
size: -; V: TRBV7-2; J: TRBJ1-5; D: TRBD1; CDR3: CASSLDTGGGQPQHF; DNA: TGTGCCAGCAGCTTAGATACAGGGGGCGGTCAGCCCCAGCATTTT
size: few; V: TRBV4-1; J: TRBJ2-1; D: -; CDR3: CASSQNIGTPTYNEQFF; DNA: TGCGCCAGCAGCCAAAACATCGGGACCCCGACCTACAATGAGCAGTTCTTC
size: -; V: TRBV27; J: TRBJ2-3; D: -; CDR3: CASSPRDIYPDTQYF; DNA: TGTGCCAGCAGTCCCCGGGACATTTACCCAGATACGCAGTATTTT
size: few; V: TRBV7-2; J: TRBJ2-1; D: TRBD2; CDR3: CASSLGSGGHYNEQFF; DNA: TGTGCCAGCAGCTTAGGTAGCGGGGGACACTACAATGAGCAGTTCTTC
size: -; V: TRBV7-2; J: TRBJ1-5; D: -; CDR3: CASSWNPRGSQHF; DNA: TGTGCCAGCAGCTGGAACCCAAGGGGATCCCAGCATTTT